This T cell receptor beta chain came from a study of blood T cell repertoires in COVID-19. The wider study: Whether acute or convalescent, the COVID-19 samples came from the United States, Italy and Spain.

Losses at the gene ends were 5 bases for V and 2 bases for J; bases not matched to a gene: 12. CDR1 is MNHEY, CDR2 SMNVEV, per germline (reference sequence). This CDR3 is built from 16 residues. This table comes from immunoSEQ multiplex PCR, and its TCRdb copy is limited to in-frame clones, with some not included. The data hold about 90,000 clones, with 75% to 90% observed a single time. The chain employs TRBV27 and TRBJ2-7; 7 nucleotides match TRBD1. Material: peripheral blood. The receptor was derived from a woman aged 70-85 years with acute or convalescent COVID-19. CDR3 in amino acids: CASSPSGGPVTYEQYF. Here the CDR3 DNA reads TGTGCCAGCAGTCCATCAGGGGGACCAGTAACCTACGAGCAGTACTTC.